The T cell receptor (beta chain) under discussion was sequenced for a study of shared clonotypes between healthy human individuals. Findings of the study overall: Generally, estimated richness proved larger in naive subsets than it did in memory subsets.

The investigators split CD4+ cells into a CD45RA+ naive subset and a CD45RA-negative memory subset. Deep-level assay runs were performed. Some clones are missing from TCRdb's copy, which holds only in-frame ones; the method was immunoSEQ multiplex PCR. The sample has 2,500,000 or so clones, 92% seen once. This clone was recorded once. No antigen is known for it. V dropped 6 bases and J dropped 6; count of bases not matched to a gene: 7. This CDR3 has 14 residues. CDR1 is MNHEY and CDR2 is SMNVEV in the germline V gene (reference sequence). The specimen was naive CD4+ T cells from PBMCs. Described subset: CD45RA+ positively selected. The sequence was obtained from a man aged 18 to 29 in good health. Some clones in this sample may be carry-over from other donors' samples. The gene calls are TRBV27 and TRBJ1-5; 8 bases agree with TRBD1. CDR3 residues: CASSRTGNLQPQHF. As DNA, the CDR3 is TGTGCCAGCAGCCGGACAGGGAATCTTCAGCCCCAGCATTTT.